Each of the 2 T cell receptor beta chains below was sequenced from the same sample in a study of a mutant IDH1 vaccine in newly diagnosed glioma. Profiling relied on immunoSEQ multiplex PCR, and the TCRdb table lists in-frame clones only, not all of them. The data contain tens of thousands of clones, approximately 86% of them singletons. Time point here: baseline, week 1 (first vaccination visit). Indicated treatment: pre-vaccination baseline after standard-of-care therapy. The sample here was PBMCs, taken from a glioma patient treated with radiotherapy, temozolomide or both. These TCRs come from a woman in her thirties or forties with glioma.

The rearrangement uses TRBV5-1 and TRBJ1-1, with D perhaps matching TRBD1 (5 bases). This CDR3 comprises 13 residues. Germline assignment: CDR1 SGHRS and CDR2 YFSETQ. Trimming removed 5 bases from V and 7 bases from J, with 15 bases in between. In nucleotides, the CDR3 is TGCGCCAGCAGTCCCCGGGGCGGGGGTGAAGCTTTCTTT. It translates to CASSPRGGGEAFF. Variable domain in full (rest from reference TRBV5-1 and TRBJ1-1): KAGVTQTPRYLIKTRGQQVTLSCSPISGHRSVSWYQQTPGQGLQFLFEYFSETQRNKGNFPGRFSGRQFSNSRSEMNVSTLELGDSALYLCASSPRGGGEAFFGQGTRLTVV.

This rearrangement joins TRBV7-3 to TRBJ2-2, with a possible D match to TRBD2 (6 bases). Germline V gene sequence: CDR1 SGHTA, CDR2 FQGTGA. There are 16 residues in the CDR3. V lost 1 base, J lost 2 bases, and 11 bases lay in between. CDR3 sequence reads: CASSLMASVNTGELFF. In nucleotides, the CDR3 is TGTGCCAGCAGCTTAATGGCTAGCGTAAACACCGGGGAGCTGTTTTTT.